The TCR beta chain described here comes from a study of T cell repertoires in cytomegalovirus infection. Study results and limitations: Ex vivo, HLA-C-restricted CMV-specific TCR beta clonotypes prevailed over the rest of the response. Of the TCR beta families, the public ones yielded a cumulative frequency that identified carriers of CMV plus the relevant HLA.

Turning to this clonotype: The target antigen is unknown.

CDR1 MNHNY and CDR2 SVGAGI come from the germline V gene (reference sequence). V lost 5 bases, J lost 1 base, and 13 bases lay in between. The CDR3 runs to 15 residues. TCRdb used MiXCR to reprocess the reads, holding one entry per CDR3 protein. The table lists 740,000 or so distinct CDR3 sequences, about 40% of them singletons. The sequenced sample consisted of PBMCs. The TCR sequence derives from a human donor in good health (CMV status not recorded). Some clones in this sample may be carry-over from other donors' samples. This chain uses TRBV6-6 with TRBJ2-3, with D perhaps TRBD1 (5 bases). The CDR3 sequence is CASSRLGAGTDTQYF. The CDR3 DNA is TGTGCCAGCAGTCGGCTAGGGGCGGGCACAGATACGCAGTATTTT.